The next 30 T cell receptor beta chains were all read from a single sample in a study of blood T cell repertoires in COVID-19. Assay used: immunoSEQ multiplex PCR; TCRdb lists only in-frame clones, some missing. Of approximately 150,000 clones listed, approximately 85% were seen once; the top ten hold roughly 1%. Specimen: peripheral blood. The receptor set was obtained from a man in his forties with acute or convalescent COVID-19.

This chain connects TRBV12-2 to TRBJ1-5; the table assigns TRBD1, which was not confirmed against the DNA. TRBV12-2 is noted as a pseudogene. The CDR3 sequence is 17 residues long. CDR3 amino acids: CASRLAGPRGGNQPQHF. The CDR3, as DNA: TGTGCAAGTCGCTTAGCGGGCCCCAGGGGGGGCAATCAGCCCCAGCATTTT.

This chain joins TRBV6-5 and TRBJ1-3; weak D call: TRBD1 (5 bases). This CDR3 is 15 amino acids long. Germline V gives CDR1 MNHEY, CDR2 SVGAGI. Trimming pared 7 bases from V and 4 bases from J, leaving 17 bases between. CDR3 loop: CASKGSGGNGNTIYF. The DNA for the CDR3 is TGTGCCAGCAAAGGGTCCGGGGGGAACGGAAACACCATATATTTT.

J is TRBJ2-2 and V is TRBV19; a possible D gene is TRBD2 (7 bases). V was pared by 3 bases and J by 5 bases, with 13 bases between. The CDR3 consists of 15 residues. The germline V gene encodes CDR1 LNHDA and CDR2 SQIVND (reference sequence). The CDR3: CASSISGGATGELFF. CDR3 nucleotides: TGTGCCAGTAGTATTTCGGGGGGCGCGACCGGGGAGCTGTTTTTT.

DNA for the CDR3: TGTGCCAGCAGTGAACCAGGGGAAAACTCACCCCTCCACTTT. It translates to CASSEPGENSPLHF. J is TRBJ1-6 and V is TRBV2, with D possibly being TRBD1 (6 bases). Germline CDR1 is SNHLY and CDR2 is FYNNEI. This CDR3 comprises 14 residues. Trimming removed 2 bases from V and 10 bases from J, with 12 bases in between.

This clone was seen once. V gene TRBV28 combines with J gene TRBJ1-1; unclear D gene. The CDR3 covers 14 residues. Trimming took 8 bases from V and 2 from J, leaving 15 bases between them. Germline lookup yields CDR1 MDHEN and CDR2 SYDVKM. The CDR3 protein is CASETSGSNTEAFF. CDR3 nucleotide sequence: TGTGCCAGCGAAACAAGCGGCAGCAACACTGAAGCTTTCTTT.

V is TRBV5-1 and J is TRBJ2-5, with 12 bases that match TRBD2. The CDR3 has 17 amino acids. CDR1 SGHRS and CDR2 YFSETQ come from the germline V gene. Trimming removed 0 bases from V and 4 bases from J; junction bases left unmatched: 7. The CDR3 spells CASSLDPLAGGRETQYF. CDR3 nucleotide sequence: TGCGCCAGCAGCTTGGATCCTCTAGCGGGGGGGCGAGAGACCCAGTACTTC.

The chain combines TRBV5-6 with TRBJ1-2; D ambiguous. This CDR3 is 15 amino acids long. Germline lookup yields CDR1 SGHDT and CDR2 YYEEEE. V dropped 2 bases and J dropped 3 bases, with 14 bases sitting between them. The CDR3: CASSFDAAVDYGYTF. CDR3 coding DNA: TGTGCCAGCAGCTTTGATGCTGCGGTCGACTATGGCTACACCTTC.

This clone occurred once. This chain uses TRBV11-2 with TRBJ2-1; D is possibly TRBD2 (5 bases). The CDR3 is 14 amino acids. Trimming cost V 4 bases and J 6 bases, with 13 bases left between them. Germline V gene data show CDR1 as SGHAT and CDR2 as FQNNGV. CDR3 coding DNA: TGTGCCAGCAGCTCGTCTGGACTCTCCAATGAGCAGTTCTTC. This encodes CASSSSGLSNEQFF.

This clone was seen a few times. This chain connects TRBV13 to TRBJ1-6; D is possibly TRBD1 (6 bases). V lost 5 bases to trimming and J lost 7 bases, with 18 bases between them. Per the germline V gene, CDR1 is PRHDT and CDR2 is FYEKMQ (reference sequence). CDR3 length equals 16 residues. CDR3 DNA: TGTGCCAGCAGCAACCGCGGGGGGGCCAGGAATTCACCCCTCCACTTT. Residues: CASSNRGGARNSPLHF.

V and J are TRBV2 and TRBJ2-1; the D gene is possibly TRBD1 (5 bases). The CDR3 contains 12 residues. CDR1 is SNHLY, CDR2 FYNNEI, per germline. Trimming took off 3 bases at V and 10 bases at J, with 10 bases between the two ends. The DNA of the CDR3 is TGTGCCAGCAGTGAGAATAAGGGGGAGCAGTTCTTC. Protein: CASSENKGEQFF.

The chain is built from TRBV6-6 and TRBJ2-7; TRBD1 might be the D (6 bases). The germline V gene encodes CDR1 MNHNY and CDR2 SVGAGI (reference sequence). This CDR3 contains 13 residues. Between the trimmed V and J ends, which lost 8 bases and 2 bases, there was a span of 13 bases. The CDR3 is CASHGQLTYEQYF. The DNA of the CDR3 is TGTGCCAGCCACGGACAGTTAACCTACGAGCAGTACTTC.

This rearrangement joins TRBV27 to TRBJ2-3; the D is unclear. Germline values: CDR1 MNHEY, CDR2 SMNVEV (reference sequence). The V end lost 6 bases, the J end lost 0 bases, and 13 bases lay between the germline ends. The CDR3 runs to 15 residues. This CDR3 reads CASSHPYSSTDTQYF. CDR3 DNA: TGTGCCAGCAGCCACCCTTATAGTAGCACAGATACGCAGTATTTT.

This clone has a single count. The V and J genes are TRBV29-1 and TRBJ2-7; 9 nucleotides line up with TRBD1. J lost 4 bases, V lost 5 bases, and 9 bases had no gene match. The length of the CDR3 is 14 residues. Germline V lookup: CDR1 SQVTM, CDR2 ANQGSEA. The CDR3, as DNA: TGCAGCGTTATTTCTGGACAGGGGACGTACGAGCAGTACTTC. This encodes CSVISGQGTYEQYF.

Written as DNA, the CDR3 is TGTGCCACCAGTGAACGGACTAGTTTCGAGCAGTACTTC. Amino acids: CATSERTSFEQYF. V is TRBV24-1 and J is TRBJ2-7; TRBD2 agrees at 7 bases. The CDR3 has 13 amino acids. The V segment lost 4 bases and the J segment 6 bases; nucleotides outside the gene matches: 5. The germline gives CDR1 KGHDR, CDR2 SFDVKD.

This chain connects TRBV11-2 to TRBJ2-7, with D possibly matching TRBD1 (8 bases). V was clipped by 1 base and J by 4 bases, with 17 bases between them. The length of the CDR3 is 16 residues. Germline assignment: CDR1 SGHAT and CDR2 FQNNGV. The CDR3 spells CASSLVAGQGGYEQYF. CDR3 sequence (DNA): TGTGCCAGCAGCTTAGTAGCAGGACAGGGAGGGTACGAGCAGTACTTC.

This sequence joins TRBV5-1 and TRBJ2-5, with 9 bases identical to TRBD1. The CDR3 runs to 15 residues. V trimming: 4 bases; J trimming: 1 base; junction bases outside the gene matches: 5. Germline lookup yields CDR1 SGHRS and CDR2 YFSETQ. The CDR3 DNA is TGCGCCAGCAGCCCACAGGGGGCGATCCAAGAGACCCAGTACTTC. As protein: CASSPQGAIQETQYF.

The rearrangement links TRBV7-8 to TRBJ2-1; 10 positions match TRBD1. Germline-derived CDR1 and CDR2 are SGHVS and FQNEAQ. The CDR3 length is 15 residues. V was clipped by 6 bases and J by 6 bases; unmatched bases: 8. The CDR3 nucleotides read TGTGCCAGCAGTTTGGACAGGGGGAGCTCCAATGAGCAGTTCTTC. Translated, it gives CASSLDRGSSNEQFF.

The CDR3 DNA follows: TGTGCCAGCAGCTTAGGTCCTAGCGGGGGGGCGCGGTTCTACAATGAGCAGTTCTTC. It translates to CASSLGPSGGARFYNEQFF. The chain couples TRBV7-2 to TRBJ2-1; 12 nucleotides align to TRBD2. Germline assignment: CDR1 SGHTA and CDR2 FQGNSA. V was pared by 1 base and J by 3 bases, with 10 bases of the junction left unmatched. The CDR3 totals 19 residues.

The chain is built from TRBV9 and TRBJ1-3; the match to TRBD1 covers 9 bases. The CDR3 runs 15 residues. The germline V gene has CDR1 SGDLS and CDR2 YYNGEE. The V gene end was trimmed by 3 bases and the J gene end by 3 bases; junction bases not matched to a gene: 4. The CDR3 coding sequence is TGTGCCAGCAGCGAGGGACAGGGAATTGGAAACACCATATATTTT. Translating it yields CASSEGQGIGNTIYF.

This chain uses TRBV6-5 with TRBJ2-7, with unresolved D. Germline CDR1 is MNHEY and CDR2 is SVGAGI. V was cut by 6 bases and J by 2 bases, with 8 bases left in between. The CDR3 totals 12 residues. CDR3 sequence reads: CASRGTTYEQYF. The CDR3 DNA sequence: TGTGCCAGCAGGGGCACCACCTACGAGCAGTACTTC.

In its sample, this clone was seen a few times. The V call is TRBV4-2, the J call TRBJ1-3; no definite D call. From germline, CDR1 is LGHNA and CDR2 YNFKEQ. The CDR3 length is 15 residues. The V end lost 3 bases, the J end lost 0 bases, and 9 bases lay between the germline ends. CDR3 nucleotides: TGTGCCAGCAGCCATGAAGAGAGCTCTGGAAACACCATATATTTT. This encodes CASSHEESSGNTIYF.

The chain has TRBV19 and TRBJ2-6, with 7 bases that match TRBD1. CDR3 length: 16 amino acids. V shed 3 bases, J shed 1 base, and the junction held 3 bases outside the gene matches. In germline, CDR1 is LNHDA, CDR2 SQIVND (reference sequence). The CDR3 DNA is TGTGCCAGTAGTATTCCAGGGGGATCTGGGGCCAACGTCCTGACTTTC. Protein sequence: CASSIPGGSGANVLTF.

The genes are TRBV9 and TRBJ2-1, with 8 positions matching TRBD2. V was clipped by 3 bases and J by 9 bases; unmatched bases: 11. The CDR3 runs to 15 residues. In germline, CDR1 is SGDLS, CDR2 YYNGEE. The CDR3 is CASSAGTRGFSEQFF. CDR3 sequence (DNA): TGTGCCAGCAGCGCTGGGACTAGAGGGTTTAGTGAGCAGTTCTTC.

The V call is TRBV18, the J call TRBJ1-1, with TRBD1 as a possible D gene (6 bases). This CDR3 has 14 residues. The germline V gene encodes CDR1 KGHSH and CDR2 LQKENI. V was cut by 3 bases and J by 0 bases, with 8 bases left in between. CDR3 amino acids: CASSPYRVNTEAFF. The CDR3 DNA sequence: TGTGCCAGCTCACCGTACAGGGTGAACACTGAAGCTTTCTTT. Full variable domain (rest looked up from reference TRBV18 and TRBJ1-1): NAGVMQNPRHLVRRRGQEARLRCSPMKGHSHVYWYRQLPEEGLKFMVYLQKENIIDESGMPKERFSAEFPKEGPSILRIQQVVRGDSAAYFCASSPYRVNTEAFFGQGTRLTVV.

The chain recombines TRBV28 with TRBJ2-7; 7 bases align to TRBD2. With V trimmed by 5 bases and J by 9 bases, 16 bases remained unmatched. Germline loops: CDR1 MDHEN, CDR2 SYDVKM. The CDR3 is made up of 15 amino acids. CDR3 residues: CASSRPGLSSRGQYF. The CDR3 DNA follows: TGTGCCAGCAGTCGCCCGGGACTAAGCAGCCGGGGGCAGTACTTC.

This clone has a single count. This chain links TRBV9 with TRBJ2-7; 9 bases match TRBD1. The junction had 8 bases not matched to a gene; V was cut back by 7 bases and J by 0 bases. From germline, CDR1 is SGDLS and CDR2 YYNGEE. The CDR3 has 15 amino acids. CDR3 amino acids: CASSEGTGSSYEQYF. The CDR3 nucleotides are TGTGCCAGCTCGGAGGGGACAGGGAGCTCCTACGAGCAGTACTTC.

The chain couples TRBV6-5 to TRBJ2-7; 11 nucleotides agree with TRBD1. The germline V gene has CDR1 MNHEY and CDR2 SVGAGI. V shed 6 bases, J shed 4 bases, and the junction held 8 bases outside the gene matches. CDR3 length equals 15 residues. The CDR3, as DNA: TGTGCCAGCAGCCCGGGACAGGGGGACTGGTACGAGCAGTACTTC. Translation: CASSPGQGDWYEQYF.

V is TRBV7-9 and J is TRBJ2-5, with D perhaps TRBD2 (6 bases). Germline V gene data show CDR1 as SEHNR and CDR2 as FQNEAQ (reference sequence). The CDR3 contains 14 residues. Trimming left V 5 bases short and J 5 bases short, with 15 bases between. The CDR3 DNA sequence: TGTGCCAGCAGCCTCCGACTAGACGTGGAGACCCAGTACTTC. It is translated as CASSLRLDVETQYF.

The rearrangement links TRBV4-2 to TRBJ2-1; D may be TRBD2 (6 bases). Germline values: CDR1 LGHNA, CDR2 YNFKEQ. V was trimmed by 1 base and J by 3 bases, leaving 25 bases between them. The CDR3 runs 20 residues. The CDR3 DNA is TGTGCCAGCAGCCAAGTACCGGGGGTTACTTCGCACACCCGCTACAATGAGCAGTTCTTC. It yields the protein CASSQVPGVTSHTRYNEQFF.

The CDR3 reads CASSLGAGQPYNEQFF. CDR3 in DNA: TGTGCCAGCAGCTTAGGCGCAGGTCAACCCTACAATGAGCAGTTCTTC. The chain couples TRBV7-9 to TRBJ2-1; no clear D. The CDR3 sequence is 16 residues long. The germline V and J ends were trimmed by 1 base and 2 bases, with 12 bases remaining between them. CDR1 and CDR2 (germline): SEHNR, FQNEAQ (reference sequence). Complete variable domain (other parts from reference TRBV7-9 and TRBJ2-1): DTGVSQNPRHKITKRGQNVTFRCDPISEHNRLYWYRQTLGQGPEFLTYFQNEAQLEKSRLLSDRFSAERPKGSFSTLEIQRTEQGDSAMYLCASSLGAGQPYNEQFFGPGTRLTVL.